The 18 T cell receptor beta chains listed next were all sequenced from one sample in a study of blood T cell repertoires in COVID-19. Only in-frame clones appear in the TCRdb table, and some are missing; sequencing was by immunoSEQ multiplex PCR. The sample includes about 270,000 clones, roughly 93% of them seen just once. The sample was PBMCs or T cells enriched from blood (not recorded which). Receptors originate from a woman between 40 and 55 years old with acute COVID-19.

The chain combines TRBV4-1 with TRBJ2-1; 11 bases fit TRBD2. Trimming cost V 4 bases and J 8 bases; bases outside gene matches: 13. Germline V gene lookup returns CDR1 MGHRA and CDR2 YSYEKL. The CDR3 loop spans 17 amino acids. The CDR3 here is CASSPPPTSGSKDEQFF. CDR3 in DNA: TGCGCCAGCAGCCCTCCACCTACTAGCGGGAGTAAGGATGAGCAGTTCTTC.

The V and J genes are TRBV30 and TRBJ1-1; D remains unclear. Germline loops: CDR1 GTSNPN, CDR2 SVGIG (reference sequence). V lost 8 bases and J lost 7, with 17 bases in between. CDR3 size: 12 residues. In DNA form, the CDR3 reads TGTGCCGGAGTCAATGCCTTTGGTGAAGCTTTCTTT. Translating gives CAGVNAFGEAFF.

CDR3 sequence (DNA): TGTGCCAGTAGTACCCCCCAAGGGCAGGGGGCGAGGGAGCCCCAGCATTTT. It encodes CASSTPQGQGAREPQHF. The V call is TRBV19, the J call TRBJ1-5; TRBD1 aligns across 8 bases. The CDR3 runs 17 residues. The ends lost 4 bases at V and 8 bases at J; junction bases unmatched: 16. CDR1 and CDR2 (germline): LNHDA, SQIVND (reference sequence).

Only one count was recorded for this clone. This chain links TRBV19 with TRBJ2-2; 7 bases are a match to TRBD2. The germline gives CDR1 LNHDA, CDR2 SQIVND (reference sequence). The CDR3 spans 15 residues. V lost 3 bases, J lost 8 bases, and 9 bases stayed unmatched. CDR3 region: CASSIQRGSGGELFF. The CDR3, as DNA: TGTGCCAGTAGTATTCAGCGGGGCTCGGGGGGGGAGCTGTTTTTT.

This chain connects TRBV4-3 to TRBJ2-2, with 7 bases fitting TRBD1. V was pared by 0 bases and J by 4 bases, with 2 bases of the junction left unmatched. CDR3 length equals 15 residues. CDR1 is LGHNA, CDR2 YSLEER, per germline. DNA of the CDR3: TGCGCCAGCAGCCAAGATGACAGGGCCACCGGGGAGCTGTTTTTT. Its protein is CASSQDDRATGELFF.

CDR3 sequence (DNA): TGTGCCAGCAGCCCCTCGGGACAGGTCACAGATACGCAGTATTTT. It is translated as CASSPSGQVTDTQYF. This chain joins TRBV11-3 and TRBJ2-3; 8 bases agree with TRBD1. The ends lost 5 bases at V and 2 bases at J; junction bases unmatched: 6. The CDR3 totals 15 residues. The germline V gene encodes CDR1 SGHNT and CDR2 YENEEA.

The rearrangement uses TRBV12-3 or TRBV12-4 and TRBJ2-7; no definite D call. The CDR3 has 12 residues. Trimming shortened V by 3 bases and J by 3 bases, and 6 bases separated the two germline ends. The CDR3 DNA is TGTGCCAGCAGTTTTACTGACTACGAGCAGTACTTC. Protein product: CASSFTDYEQYF.

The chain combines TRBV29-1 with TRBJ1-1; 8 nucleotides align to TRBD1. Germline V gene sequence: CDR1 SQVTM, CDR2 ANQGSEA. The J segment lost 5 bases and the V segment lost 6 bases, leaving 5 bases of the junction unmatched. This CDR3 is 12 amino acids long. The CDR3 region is CSVQGAKTEAFF. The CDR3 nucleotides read TGCAGCGTGCAGGGGGCCAAAACTGAAGCTTTCTTT. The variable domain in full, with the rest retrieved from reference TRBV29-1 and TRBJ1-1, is SAVISQKPSRDICQRGTSLTIQCQVDSQVTMMFWYRQQPGQSLTLIATANQGSEATYESGFVIDKFPISRPNLTFSTLTVSNMSPEDSSIYLCSVQGAKTEAFFGQGTRLTVV.

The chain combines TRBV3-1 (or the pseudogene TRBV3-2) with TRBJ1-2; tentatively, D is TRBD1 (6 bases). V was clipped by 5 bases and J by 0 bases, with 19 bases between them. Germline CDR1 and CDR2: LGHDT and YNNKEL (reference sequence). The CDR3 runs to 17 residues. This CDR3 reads CASSFTSGQSTNYGYTF. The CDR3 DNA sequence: TGTGCCAGCAGCTTCACCTCCGGACAGTCTACTAACTATGGCTACACCTTC.

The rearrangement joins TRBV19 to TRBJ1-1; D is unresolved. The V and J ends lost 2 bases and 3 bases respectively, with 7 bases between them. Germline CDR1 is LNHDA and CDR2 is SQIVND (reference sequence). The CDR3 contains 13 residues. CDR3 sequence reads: CASSINSHTEAFF. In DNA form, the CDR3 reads TGTGCCAGTAGTATAAACAGTCACACTGAAGCTTTCTTT.

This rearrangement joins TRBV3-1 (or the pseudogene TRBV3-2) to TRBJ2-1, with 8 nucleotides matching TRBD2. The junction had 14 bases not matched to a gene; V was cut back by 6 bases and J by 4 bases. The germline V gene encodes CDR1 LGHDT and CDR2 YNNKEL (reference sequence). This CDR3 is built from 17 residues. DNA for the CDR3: TGTGCCAGCAGTCTCCTGATGGGGCGGGGGGATTACAATGAGCAGTTCTTC. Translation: CASSLLMGRGDYNEQFF.

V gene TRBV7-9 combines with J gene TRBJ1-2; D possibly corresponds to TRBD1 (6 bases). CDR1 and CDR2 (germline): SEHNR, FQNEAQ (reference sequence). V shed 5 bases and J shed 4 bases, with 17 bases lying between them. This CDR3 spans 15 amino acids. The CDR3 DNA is TGTGCCAGCAGCCGGCGAGGGGGAGAGACCTATGGCTACACCTTC. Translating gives CASSRRGGETYGYTF.

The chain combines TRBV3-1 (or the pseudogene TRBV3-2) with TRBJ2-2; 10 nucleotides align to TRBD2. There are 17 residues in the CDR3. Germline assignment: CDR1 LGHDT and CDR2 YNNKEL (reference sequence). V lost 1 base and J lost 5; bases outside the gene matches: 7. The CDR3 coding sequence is TGTGCCAGCAGCCAAGGCCTCCTAGCGGGGGTAACCGGGGAGCTGTTTTTT. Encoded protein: CASSQGLLAGVTGELFF.

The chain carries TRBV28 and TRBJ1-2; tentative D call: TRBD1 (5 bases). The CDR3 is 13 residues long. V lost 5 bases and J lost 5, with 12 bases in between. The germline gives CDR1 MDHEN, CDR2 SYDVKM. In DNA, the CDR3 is TGTGCCAGCAGTCCCGGGGGTACATATGGCTACACCTTC. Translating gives CASSPGGTYGYTF.

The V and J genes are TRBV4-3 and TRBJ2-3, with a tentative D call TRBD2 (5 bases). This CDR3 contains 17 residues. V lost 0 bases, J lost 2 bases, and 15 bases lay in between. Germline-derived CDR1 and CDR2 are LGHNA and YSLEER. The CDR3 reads CASSQDRRSDDTDTQYF. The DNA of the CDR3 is TGCGCCAGCAGCCAAGACCGGAGGTCGGACGACACAGATACGCAGTATTTT.

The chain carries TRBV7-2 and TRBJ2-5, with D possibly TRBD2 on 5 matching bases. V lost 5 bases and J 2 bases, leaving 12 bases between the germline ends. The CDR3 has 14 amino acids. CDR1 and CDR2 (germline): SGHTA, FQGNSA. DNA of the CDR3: TGTGCCAGCAGCCGGAGCGGAACACAAGAGACCCAGTACTTC. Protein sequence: CASSRSGTQETQYF.

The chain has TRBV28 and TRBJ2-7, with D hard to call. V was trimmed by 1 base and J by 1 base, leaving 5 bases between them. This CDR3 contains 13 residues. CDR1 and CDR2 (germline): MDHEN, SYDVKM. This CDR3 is CASSLSPSYEQYF. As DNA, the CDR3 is TGTGCCAGCAGTTTATCCCCTTCCTACGAGCAGTACTTC.

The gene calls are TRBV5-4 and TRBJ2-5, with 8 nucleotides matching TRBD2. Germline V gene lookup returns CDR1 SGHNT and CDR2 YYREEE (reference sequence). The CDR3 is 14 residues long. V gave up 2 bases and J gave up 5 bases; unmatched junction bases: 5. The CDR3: CASSLAGEQETQYF. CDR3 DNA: TGTGCCAGCAGCTTAGCGGGAGAACAGGAGACCCAGTACTTC.